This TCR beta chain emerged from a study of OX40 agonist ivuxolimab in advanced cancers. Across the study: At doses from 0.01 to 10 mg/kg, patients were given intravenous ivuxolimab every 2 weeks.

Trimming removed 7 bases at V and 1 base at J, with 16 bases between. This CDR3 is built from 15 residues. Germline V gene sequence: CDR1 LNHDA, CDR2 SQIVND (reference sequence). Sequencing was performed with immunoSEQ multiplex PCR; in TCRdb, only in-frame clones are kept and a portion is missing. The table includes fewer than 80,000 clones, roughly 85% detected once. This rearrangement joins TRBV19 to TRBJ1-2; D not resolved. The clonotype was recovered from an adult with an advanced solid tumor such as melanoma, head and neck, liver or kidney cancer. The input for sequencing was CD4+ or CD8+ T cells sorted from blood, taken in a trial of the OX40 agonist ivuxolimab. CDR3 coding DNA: TGTGCCAGTACCCCACCGGACTTGTTTAACTATGGCTACACCTTC. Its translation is CASTPPDLFNYGYTF.